Shown below are 29 T cell receptor beta chains from a single sample sequenced in a study of CD4+ T cells in melanoma (dated by TCRdb to 2022 to 2024). Libraries were prepared through the immunoSEQ multiplex PCR assay. The immuneACCESS repertoire file appears here via TCRdb, limited to in-frame rearrangements. These files lack a portion of the clones; in checked studies, under half of the deficit traces to unresolved V genes, and the cause of the others is not known. The sample profile shows 11,000 or so clones; over 60% of them were found once. Of the sample, nearly 9.5% is held by the ten largest clones. Sequencing used cells from a culture (not recorded whether cultured in vitro). These receptor sequences come from a human donor with melanoma.

This chain links TRBV7-9 with TRBJ1-2; 7 bases agree with TRBD1. Looked up from germline, CDR1 is SEHNR and CDR2 is FQNEAQ (reference sequence). Trimming removed 2 bases from V and 4 bases from J; junction bases left unmatched: 4. The CDR3 has 14 amino acids. Here the CDR3 DNA reads TGTGCCAGCAGCTTATCAAGGGGGCTCTATGGCTACACCTTC. It specifies CASSLSRGLYGYTF.

This sequence joins TRBV18 and TRBJ1-1; no clear D gene. Trimming cost V 2 bases and J 8 bases, with 12 bases left between them. Germline assignment: CDR1 KGHSH and CDR2 LQKENI. The CDR3 spans 13 residues. CDR3 nucleotide sequence: TGTGCCAGCTCACCAAGACGGGCAGTAGAAGCTTTCTTT. Its translation is CASSPRRAVEAFF.

The chain carries TRBV6-6 and TRBJ1-4; the D gene is possibly TRBD1 (6 bases). Germline lookup yields CDR1 MNHNY and CDR2 SVGAGI (reference sequence). The V end lost 8 bases, the J end lost 7 bases, and 14 bases lay between the germline ends. This CDR3 region has 13 residues. DNA of the CDR3: TGTGCCAGCCGAGGGGGACCAGGTGAAAAACTGTTTTTT. Amino acid sequence: CASRGGPGEKLFF.

Only one count was recorded for this clone. The V and J genes are TRBV11-2 and TRBJ2-1; TRBD2 might be the D (5 bases). The germline V gene encodes CDR1 SGHAT and CDR2 FQNNGV. This CDR3 comprises 15 residues. Between the trimmed V and J ends, which lost 1 base and 5 bases, there was a span of 12 bases. CDR3 in DNA: TGTGCCAGCAGCTTAGGTCCTAGCATAGACAATGAGCAGTTCTTC. Encoded protein: CASSLGPSIDNEQFF.

This clone was seen just once. The chain recombines TRBV7-9 with TRBJ2-5; D is perhaps TRBD2 (5 bases). Per the germline V gene, CDR1 is SEHNR and CDR2 is FQNEAQ (reference sequence). V gave up 6 bases and J gave up 5 bases, with 10 bases separating them. This CDR3 contains 12 residues. Written as DNA, the CDR3 is TGTGCCAGCAGGGCAGGCGGGGAGACCCAGTACTTC. Its translation is CASRAGGETQYF. The full variable domain, completed using reference TRBV7-9 and TRBJ2-5, is DTGVSQNPRHKITKRGQNVTFRCDPISEHNRLYWYRQTLGQGPEFLTYFQNEAQLEKSRLLSDRFSAERPKGSFSTLEIQRTEQGDSAMYLCASRAGGETQYFGPGTRLLVL.

The V call is TRBV5-4, the J call TRBJ2-1; D is unresolved. Trimming cost V 4 bases and J 8 bases, with 13 bases left between them. This CDR3 has 13 amino acids. CDR1 SGHNT and CDR2 YYREEE come from the germline V gene (reference sequence). The CDR3 spells CASSPPLVHEQFF. The CDR3 DNA reads TGTGCCAGCAGCCCGCCCCTTGTACATGAGCAGTTCTTC.

The sample holds a few counts of this clone. This rearrangement joins TRBV18 to TRBJ2-7, with a tentative D call TRBD2 (6 bases). Trimming took off 4 bases at V and 4 bases at J, with 11 bases between the two ends. The CDR3 loop spans 13 amino acids. In germline, CDR1 is KGHSH, CDR2 LQKENI. CDR3 DNA sequence: TGTGCCAGCTCACACGGGGACTCGTACGAGCAGTACTTC. Residues: CASSHGDSYEQYF.

This rearrangement joins TRBV5-1 to TRBJ1-3; TRBD1 aligns across 9 bases. The CDR3 loop spans 14 amino acids. Germline lookup yields CDR1 SGHRS and CDR2 YFSETQ. Germline trimming cut 4 bases from V and 4 bases from J; bases unmatched to any gene: 3. The CDR3 sequence: CASSAGTGGNTIYF. DNA of the CDR3: TGCGCCAGCAGCGCCGGGACAGGGGGAAACACCATATATTTT.

This rearrangement joins TRBV9 to TRBJ1-4, with D unresolved. The CDR3 length is 17 residues. With 4 bases removed from V and 5 bases from J, the gap between germline ends came to 21 bases. The germline V gene encodes CDR1 SGDLS and CDR2 YYNGEE. This CDR3 is CASSPVSGVRRNEKLFF. In DNA form, the CDR3 reads TGTGCCAGCAGCCCTGTATCCGGTGTGAGGAGGAATGAAAAACTGTTTTTT.

This clone appeared a few times. This chain uses TRBV10-1 with TRBJ2-1; D is possibly TRBD2 (6 bases). Trimming left V 6 bases short and J 13 bases short, with 19 bases between. The CDR3 is 13 amino acids. Germline V gene lookup returns CDR1 WNHNN and CDR2 SYGVQD (reference sequence). The CDR3, as DNA: TGCGCCAGCAGGGTTAACGCGGGGTTTCCCCAGTTCTTC. Translating it yields CASRVNAGFPQFF.

This clone was detected a few times. The chain combines TRBV5-4 with TRBJ1-1; 7 bases match TRBD1. V lost 4 bases to trimming and J lost 5 bases; unmatched junction nucleotides: 8. CDR3 length: 14 residues. The germline V gene encodes CDR1 SGHNT and CDR2 YYREEE (reference sequence). The CDR3 reads CASSTLTGRTEAFF. The CDR3 coding sequence is TGTGCCAGCAGCACCTTGACAGGGAGGACTGAAGCTTTCTTT.

The chain is built from TRBV5-6 and TRBJ1-2, with D tentatively TRBD1 (6 bases). The CDR3 sequence is 14 residues long. In germline, CDR1 is SGHDT, CDR2 YYEEEE. V lost 1 base and J 4 bases, leaving 11 bases between the germline ends. The CDR3 loop is CASSLRGTPYGYTF. In DNA form, the CDR3 reads TGTGCCAGCAGCTTGAGGGGGACTCCCTATGGCTACACCTTC.

The J gene is TRBJ2-3, the V gene TRBV5-4, with D perhaps matching TRBD1 (6 bases). Looked up from germline, CDR1 is SGHNT and CDR2 is YYREEE (reference sequence). The CDR3 has 18 residues. The V gene lost 4 bases and the J gene lost 1 base, with 22 bases spanning the gap. CDR3 DNA: TGTGCCAGCAGCCGGGCCCGGAAACAGGGTTCCCGCACAGATACGCAGTATTTT. This codes for CASSRARKQGSRTDTQYF.

This chain joins TRBV5-1 and TRBJ2-3; 10 bases agree with TRBD2. Germline V lookup: CDR1 SGHRS, CDR2 YFSETQ. The CDR3 loop spans 15 amino acids. V was clipped by 7 bases and J by 1 base; unmatched bases: 6. The CDR3 nucleotides read TGCGCCAGCGGGATAGCGGGGGGCGGCACAGATACGCAGTATTTT. Translation: CASGIAGGGTDTQYF.

V is TRBV5-5 and J is TRBJ1-5; D is unresolved. CDR1 and CDR2 (germline): SGHKS, YYEKEE (reference sequence). The CDR3 consists of 15 residues. The V end was cut by 4 bases, the J end by 0 bases, with 11 bases between. The CDR3 loop reads CASSKRADSNQPQHF. CDR3 nucleotide sequence: TGTGCCAGCAGCAAACGTGCAGATAGCAATCAGCCCCAGCATTTT.

V is TRBV12-5 and J is TRBJ1-5; no reliable D call. Germline CDR1 reads LGHNT; CDR2 reads FRNRAP. The ends were cut back, 9 bases at V and 5 bases at J, with 20 bases in the middle. The CDR3 is 15 residues long. CDR3 region: CASRRESPPDQPQHF. CDR3 sequence (DNA): TGTGCTAGCCGCCGCGAATCGCCCCCCGATCAGCCCCAGCATTTT.

This clone was recorded only once. The chain links TRBV6-6 to TRBJ1-1, with D tentatively TRBD1 (6 bases). V shed 7 bases and J shed 6 bases, with 18 bases lying between them. The CDR3 extends over 14 amino acids. Germline V lookup: CDR1 MNHNY, CDR2 SVGAGI (reference sequence). DNA of the CDR3: TGTGCCAGCAATACACAGGGAGGCTTATCTGAAGCTTTCTTT. Amino acids: CASNTQGGLSEAFF.

The table lists this clone with a few counts. J is TRBJ2-7 and V is TRBV19, with 8 bases matching TRBD1. V was pared by 7 bases and J by 0 bases, with 5 bases of the junction left unmatched. The CDR3 sequence is 14 residues long. Germline loops: CDR1 LNHDA, CDR2 SQIVND (reference sequence). The CDR3 DNA is TGTGCCAGTAAGGACAGGGCGAGCTCCTACGAGCAGTACTTC. This sequence encodes CASKDRASSYEQYF.

This clone came up a few times. This chain links TRBV4-2 with TRBJ2-3, with 10 bases that match TRBD2. The CDR3 runs 18 residues. V lost 3 bases and J lost 2; bases outside the gene matches: 11. Germline lookup yields CDR1 LGHNA and CDR2 YNFKEQ. CDR3 nucleotides: TGTGCCAGCAGCCAGGAAGGCCCCACTAGCGGGATCACAGATACGCAGTATTTT. It translates to CASSQEGPTSGITDTQYF.

This clone was found once. The rearrangement uses TRBV7-9 and TRBJ1-1; D unresolved. CDR1 is SEHNR and CDR2 is FQNEAQ in the germline V gene (reference sequence). With 3 bases removed from V and 3 bases from J, the gap between germline ends came to 8 bases. CDR3 length equals 13 residues. DNA of the CDR3: TGTGCCAGCAGCTTGGGCGGGGACACTGAAGCTTTCTTT. Translation: CASSLGGDTEAFF. The full variable domain, with the rest looked up from reference TRBV7-9 and TRBJ1-1, is DTGVSQNPRHKITKRGQNVTFRCDPISEHNRLYWYRQTLGQGPEFLTYFQNEAQLEKSRLLSDRFSAERPKGSFSTLEIQRTEQGDSAMYLCASSLGGDTEAFFGQGTRLTVV.

V is TRBV29-1 and J is TRBJ2-3; either TRBD1 or TRBD2 may supply D (5 bases each). V was shortened by 6 bases and J by 4 bases, with 14 bases between the two germline ends. Germline values: CDR1 SQVTM, CDR2 ANQGSEA. CDR3 length: 13 residues. CDR3 region: CSVAGTTADTQYF. As DNA, the CDR3 is TGCAGCGTAGCCGGGACCACGGCAGATACGCAGTATTTT.

This clone was seen more than once but under ten times. The chain links TRBV5-1 to TRBJ1-5; no definite D call. The CDR3 totals 13 residues. V dropped 4 bases and J dropped 2 bases, with 7 bases sitting between them. Per the germline V gene, CDR1 is SGHRS and CDR2 is YFSETQ. The CDR3 nucleotides are TGCGCCAGCAGCGAGGGCCGCAATCAGCCCCAGCATTTT. Translation gives CASSEGRNQPQHF.

V usage is TRBV6-5 and J usage is TRBJ1-5; tentative D call: TRBD1 (5 bases). V shed 2 bases and J shed 9 bases, with 14 bases lying between them. Germline CDR1 and CDR2: MNHEY and SVGAGI. The CDR3 is 14 residues long. The CDR3 DNA sequence: TGTGCCAGCAGTTACCGGGGGAGGGAGTGGCCCCAGCATTTT. As protein: CASSYRGREWPQHF.

The chain recombines TRBV5-4 with TRBJ2-2, with D perhaps matching TRBD1 or TRBD2 (5 bases each). The CDR3 is 16 amino acids. Germline lookup yields CDR1 SGHNT and CDR2 YYREEE (reference sequence). V shed 3 bases and J shed 6 bases, with 18 bases lying between them. CDR3 region: CASSSSGRRDAGELFF. The CDR3 region has the DNA TGTGCCAGCAGCTCCTCGGGGCGCCGGGACGCCGGGGAGCTGTTTTTT.

The V call is TRBV9, the J call TRBJ2-5, with D unclear. CDR3 length: 15 amino acids. Between the trimmed V and J ends, which lost 2 bases and 2 bases, there was a span of 13 bases. Germline CDR1 reads SGDLS; CDR2 reads YYNGEE. The CDR3 sequence is CASSVGSRGQETQYF. The CDR3 coding sequence is TGTGCCAGCAGCGTCGGAAGCCGAGGACAAGAGACCCAGTACTTC.

This clone came up a few times. The genes are TRBV6-1 and TRBJ1-5; 9 bases map to TRBD1. Germline CDR1 MNHNS, CDR2 SASEGT. This CDR3 spans 16 amino acids. With V trimmed by 2 bases and J by 1 base, 3 bases remained unmatched. This CDR3 is CASSEKGQGSNQPQHF. The CDR3 region has the DNA TGTGCCAGCAGTGAAAAAGGACAGGGGAGCAATCAGCCCCAGCATTTT.

V is TRBV5-1 and J is TRBJ2-5; D perhaps matches TRBD1 (6 bases). V gave up 4 bases and J gave up 5 bases, with 21 bases separating them. Germline lookup yields CDR1 SGHRS and CDR2 YFSETQ. This CDR3 spans 16 amino acids. For the CDR3, the DNA is TGCGCCAGCAGCCCAGGGAAACACAGGGCTCCGGAGACCCAGTACTTC. Encoded protein: CASSPGKHRAPETQYF. The variable domain in full, with the rest retrieved from reference TRBV5-1 and TRBJ2-5, is KAGVTQTPRYLIKTRGQQVTLSCSPISGHRSVSWYQQTPGQGLQFLFEYFSETQRNKGNFPGRFSGRQFSNSRSEMNVSTLELGDSALYLCASSPGKHRAPETQYFGPGTRLLVL.

With regard to this clone: Other DNA sequences within the sample encode an identical CDR3. The chain links TRBV5-1 to TRBJ2-5; TRBD2 matches 8 bases. V lost 1 base and J lost 1; bases outside the gene matches: 0. Germline V lookup: CDR1 SGHRS, CDR2 YFSETQ. This CDR3 is built from 14 residues. CDR3 sequence: CASSLTSGQETQYF. CDR3 coding DNA: TGCGCCAGCAGCTTGACTAGCGGCCAAGAGACCCAGTACTTC.

In nucleotides, the CDR3 is TGTGCCAGCAGCTTGGTGGGGATCACTGAAGCTTTCTTT. This encodes CASSLVGITEAFF. The chain has TRBV5-4 and TRBJ1-1; D is unresolved. The CDR3 totals 13 residues. Deletions cut 0 bases from V and 4 bases from J, with 7 bases between. The germline V gene encodes CDR1 SGHNT and CDR2 YYREEE (reference sequence).